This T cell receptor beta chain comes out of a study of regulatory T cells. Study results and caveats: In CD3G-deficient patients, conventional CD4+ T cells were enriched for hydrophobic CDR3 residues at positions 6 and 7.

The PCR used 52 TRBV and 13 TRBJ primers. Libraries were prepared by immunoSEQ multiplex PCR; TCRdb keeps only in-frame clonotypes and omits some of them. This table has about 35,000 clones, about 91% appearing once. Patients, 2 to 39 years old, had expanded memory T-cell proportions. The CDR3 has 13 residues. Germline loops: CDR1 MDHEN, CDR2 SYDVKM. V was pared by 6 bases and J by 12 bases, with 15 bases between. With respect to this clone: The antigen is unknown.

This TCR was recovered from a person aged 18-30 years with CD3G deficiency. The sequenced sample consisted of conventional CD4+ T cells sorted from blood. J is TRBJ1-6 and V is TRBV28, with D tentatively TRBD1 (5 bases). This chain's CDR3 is CASRGGLWEPLHF. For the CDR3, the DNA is TGTGCCAGCAGGGGGGGGTTGTGGGAACCCCTCCACTTT.